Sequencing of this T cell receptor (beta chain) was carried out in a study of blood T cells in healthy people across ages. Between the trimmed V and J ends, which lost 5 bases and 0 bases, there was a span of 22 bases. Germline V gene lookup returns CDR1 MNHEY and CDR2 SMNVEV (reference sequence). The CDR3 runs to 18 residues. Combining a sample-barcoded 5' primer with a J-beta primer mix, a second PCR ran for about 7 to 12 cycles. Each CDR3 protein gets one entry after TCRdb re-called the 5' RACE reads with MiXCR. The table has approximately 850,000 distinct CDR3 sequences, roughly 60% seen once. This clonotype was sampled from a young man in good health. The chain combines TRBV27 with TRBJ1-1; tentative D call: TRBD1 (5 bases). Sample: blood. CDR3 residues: CASSPSVGDAGLNTEAFF. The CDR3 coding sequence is TGTGCCAGCAGTCCCTCAGTGGGGGATGCCGGGCTGAACACTGAAGCTTTCTTT.